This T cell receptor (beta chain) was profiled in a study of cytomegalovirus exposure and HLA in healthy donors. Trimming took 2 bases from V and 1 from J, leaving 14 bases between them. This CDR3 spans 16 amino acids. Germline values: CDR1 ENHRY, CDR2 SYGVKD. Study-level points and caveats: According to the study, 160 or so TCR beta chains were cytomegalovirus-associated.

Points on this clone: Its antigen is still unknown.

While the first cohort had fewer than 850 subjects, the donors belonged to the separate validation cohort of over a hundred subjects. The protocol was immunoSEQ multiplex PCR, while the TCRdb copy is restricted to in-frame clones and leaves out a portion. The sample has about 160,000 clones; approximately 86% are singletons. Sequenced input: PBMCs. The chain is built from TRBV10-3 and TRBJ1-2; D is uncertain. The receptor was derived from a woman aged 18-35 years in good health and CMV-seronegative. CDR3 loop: CAISEILALGNYGYTF. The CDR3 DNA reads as TGTGCCATCAGTGAGATTTTAGCTTTAGGTAACTATGGCTACACCTTC.